This passage covers 31 T cell receptor beta chains from one sample sequenced in a study of blood T cell repertoires in COVID-19. The method was immunoSEQ multiplex PCR; TCRdb's version includes in-frame clones alone and lacks a portion of them. Among some 300,000 clones listed, about 90% were seen once. Sequencing was carried out using PBMCs or T cells enriched from blood (not recorded which). The receptors come from a woman in her forties or fifties who had been exposed to COVID-19.

Only one count was recorded for this clone. The CDR3 protein is CASSRAGTGYYGYTF. The CDR3 bases are TGCGCCAGCAGCCGAGCCGGGACAGGGTACTATGGCTACACCTTC. The chain couples TRBV4-1 to TRBJ1-2; 9 nucleotides agree with TRBD1. The CDR3 has 15 residues. Germline V gene sequence: CDR1 MGHRA, CDR2 YSYEKL. J was trimmed by 3 bases and V by 4 bases; bases with no gene match: 6.

The V call is TRBV19, the J call TRBJ2-7, with D unclear. V was trimmed by 6 bases and J by 3 bases, leaving 24 bases between them. Germline V gives CDR1 LNHDA, CDR2 SQIVND (reference sequence). The CDR3 has 17 amino acids. The CDR3, as DNA: TGTGCCAGTAGACGAGACTTATTTGGTACTCGAGACTACGAGCAGTACTTC. Translating gives CASRRDLFGTRDYEQYF.

The J gene is TRBJ2-3, the V gene TRBV19; TRBD2 matches at 9 bases. The V gene's germline CDR1 is LNHDA and CDR2 SQIVND (reference sequence). The V segment lost 4 bases and the J segment 2 bases; nucleotides outside the gene matches: 13. The CDR3 contains 18 residues. In DNA, the CDR3 is TGTGCCAGTAGTACCACCTACGGGCGGGGGGGCATCACAGATACGCAGTATTTT. It encodes CASSTTYGRGGITDTQYF.

This clone appeared once. The V gene is TRBV6-5, the J gene TRBJ2-5; TRBD2 aligns across 8 bases. The CDR3 runs to 15 residues. V shed 2 bases, J shed 2 bases, and the junction held 4 bases outside the gene matches. CDR1 is MNHEY, CDR2 SVGAGI, per germline. CDR3 in amino acids: CASSYVSGEQETQYF. The DNA for the CDR3 is TGTGCCAGCAGTTACGTTAGCGGGGAACAAGAGACCCAGTACTTC.

Points on this clone: Different DNA sequences within this sample yield the same CDR3. The gene calls are TRBV5-1 and TRBJ2-5; 7 bases fit TRBD2. The junction had 4 bases not matched to a gene; V was cut back by 1 base and J by 1 base. In germline, CDR1 is SGHRS, CDR2 YFSETQ. This CDR3 comprises 15 residues. CDR3 bases: TGCGCCAGCAGCTTGTACGGCGGGGGCCAAGAGACCCAGTACTTC. This codes for CASSLYGGGQETQYF.

J is TRBJ1-5 and V is TRBV19, with TRBD1 as a possible D gene (6 bases). The CDR3 runs 15 residues. V lost 6 bases and J 6 bases, leaving 18 bases between the germline ends. CDR1 is LNHDA and CDR2 is SQIVND in the germline V gene (reference sequence). This CDR3 is CASRPNRGGPQPQHF. CDR3 sequence (DNA): TGTGCCAGTAGGCCTAACCGGGGGGGGCCTCAGCCCCAGCATTTT.

The chain has TRBV7-9 and TRBJ1-1, with D possibly matching TRBD1 (5 bases). The CDR3 covers 15 residues. From germline, CDR1 is SEHNR and CDR2 FQNEAQ (reference sequence). Trimming removed 7 bases from V and 1 base from J, with 16 bases in between. CDR3 sequence (DNA): TGTGCCAGCACCTCTGGGGGGGGGAGGAACACTGAAGCTTTCTTT. Translation: CASTSGGGRNTEAFF.

This chain joins TRBV9 and TRBJ1-2, with TRBD1 matching over 7 bases. The CDR3 runs to 15 residues. V shed 4 bases, J shed 1 base, and the junction held 7 bases outside the gene matches. Germline V gene sequence: CDR1 SGDLS, CDR2 YYNGEE. In DNA form, the CDR3 reads TGTGCCAGCAGCCCCCAAGGGACAGTTAACTATGGCTACACCTTC. Encoded protein: CASSPQGTVNYGYTF.

This chain joins TRBV28 and TRBJ1-2, with D possibly being TRBD1 (5 bases). The germline V and J ends were trimmed by 3 bases and 0 bases, with 14 bases remaining between them. CDR3 length: 16 residues. Germline CDR1 reads MDHEN; CDR2 reads SYDVKM. In DNA form, the CDR3 reads TGTGCCAGCAGTTTTGGAACCAGGGTAGCTAACTATGGCTACACCTTC. Amino acids: CASSFGTRVANYGYTF.

The V gene is TRBV19, the J gene TRBJ1-2, with D possibly TRBD1 on 5 matching bases. The CDR3 loop spans 14 amino acids. The V end was cut by 8 bases, the J end by 5 bases, with 18 bases between. Germline CDR1 reads LNHDA; CDR2 reads SQIVND (reference sequence). The CDR3 DNA sequence: TGTGCCAGTGCCAGAACAGGTAGTGGGTATGGCTACACCTTC. It encodes CASARTGSGYGYTF.

The chain combines TRBV5-6 with TRBJ1-2; D uncertain. The CDR3 contains 14 residues. Trimming shortened V by 4 bases and J by 3 bases, and 13 bases separated the two germline ends. Germline CDR1 and CDR2: SGHDT and YYEEEE. Written as DNA, the CDR3 is TGTGCCAGCAGCCCCGTCAGGTTGGACTATGGCTACACCTTC. Its translation: CASSPVRLDYGYTF.

V usage is TRBV24-1 and J usage is TRBJ2-5, with 11 nucleotides matching TRBD1. There are 17 residues in the CDR3. Germline CDR1 reads KGHDR; CDR2 reads SFDVKD. V dropped 3 bases and J dropped 5; count of bases not matched to a gene: 10. The CDR3 protein is CATSDPKDRGRSETQYF. In DNA form, the CDR3 reads TGTGCCACCAGTGATCCCAAGGACAGGGGGCGCTCGGAGACCCAGTACTTC.

CDR3 bases: TGCGCCAGCAGCTTAGACCGACAGGGGAACACTGAAGCTTTCTTT. It encodes CASSLDRQGNTEAFF. The V call is TRBV5-1, the J call TRBJ1-1, with 7 nucleotides matching TRBD1. CDR3 length equals 15 residues. After removal of 2 bases from V and 1 base from J, the junction contained 5 bases not matched to a gene. The germline V gene encodes CDR1 SGHRS and CDR2 YFSETQ.

J is TRBJ1-1 and V is TRBV4-1; D is unresolved. Per the germline V gene, CDR1 is MGHRA and CDR2 is YSYEKL. The CDR3 length is 18 residues. V lost 4 bases to trimming and J lost 0 bases, with 21 bases between them. The CDR3 DNA is TGCGCCAGCAGCCCTCCTGCGGGCCAAATAACTCTGAACACTGAAGCTTTCTTT. Translating it yields CASSPPAGQITLNTEAFF.

A remark on this clone: Other DNA sequences in this sample translate to the same CDR3. The V gene is TRBV5-1, the J gene TRBJ2-7; the D is unclear. Germline V gene sequence: CDR1 SGHRS, CDR2 YFSETQ. V was shortened by 0 bases and J by 0 bases, with 10 bases between the two germline ends. CDR3 size: 15 residues. As DNA, the CDR3 is TGCGCCAGCAGCTTGGGTCAGGCCAGCTCCTACGAGCAGTACTTC. Amino acid sequence: CASSLGQASSYEQYF.

The V gene is TRBV10-3, the J gene TRBJ2-1, with TRBD2 as a possible D gene (6 bases). The V end was cut by 0 bases, the J end by 5 bases, with 17 bases between. Germline CDR1 reads ENHRY; CDR2 reads SYGVKD. The CDR3 sequence is 17 residues long. In nucleotides, the CDR3 is TGTGCCATCAGTGAGTCAGAAGCTAGCGACTTCCACAATGAGCAGTTCTTC. Translation: CAISESEASDFHNEQFF.

This clone was found a few times. The chain links TRBV7-8 to TRBJ2-2, with a tentative D call TRBD1 (6 bases). The CDR3 has 15 residues. V shed 7 bases and J shed 5 bases, with 17 bases lying between them. CDR1 and CDR2 (germline): SGHVS, FQNEAQ. In nucleotides, the CDR3 is TGTGCCAGCACCCCGAGGGCAGGGGAAACCGGGGAGCTGTTTTTT. Amino acids: CASTPRAGETGELFF.

The J gene is TRBJ2-2, the V gene TRBV25-1; maybe TRBD1 (6 bases). CDR1 is MGHDK and CDR2 is SYGVNS in the germline V gene. The length of the CDR3 is 16 residues. V was pared by 6 bases and J by 1 base, with 15 bases between. Here the CDR3 DNA reads TGTGCCAGCAGGAAGCCCGGGACAAGGAACACCGGGGAGCTGTTTTTT. Translating it yields CASRKPGTRNTGELFF.

This rearrangement joins TRBV29-1 to TRBJ2-5; a weak D match, TRBD2 (7 bases). The germline V gene has CDR1 SQVTM and CDR2 ANQGSEA. Trimming left V 6 bases short and J 5 bases short, with 13 bases between. The CDR3 totals 12 residues. As DNA, the CDR3 is TGCAGCGTCGGGGGGCAGGGGGAGACCCAGTACTTC. Translating gives CSVGGQGETQYF.

V is TRBV25-1 and J is TRBJ2-2, with 7 positions matching TRBD1. The CDR3 loop spans 16 amino acids. Losses at the gene ends were 6 bases for V and 5 bases for J; bases not matched to a gene: 12. The germline V gene has CDR1 MGHDK and CDR2 SYGVNS. CDR3 DNA: TGTGCCAGCAGCCCAAAGGGCAGGGGGAATACCGGGGAGCTGTTTTTT. Translation gives CASSPKGRGNTGELFF.

The chain combines TRBV27 with TRBJ1-5, with D tentatively TRBD1 (5 bases). Per the germline V gene, CDR1 is MNHEY and CDR2 is SMNVEV (reference sequence). Trimming removed 3 bases at V and 2 bases at J, with 11 bases between. The CDR3 covers 15 residues. This CDR3 reads CASSLERGGNQPQHF. The CDR3 DNA reads TGTGCCAGCAGTTTGGAAAGGGGTGGCAATCAGCCCCAGCATTTT.

The chain employs TRBV18 and TRBJ2-2, with 7 bases that match TRBD1. V dropped 1 base and J dropped 0; count of bases not matched to a gene: 2. The CDR3 runs 16 residues. The germline V gene has CDR1 KGHSH and CDR2 LQKENI. CDR3 sequence reads: CASSPLGTANTGELFF. The CDR3 nucleotides read TGTGCCAGCTCACCACTCGGGACAGCGAACACCGGGGAGCTGTTTTTT.

The rearrangement uses TRBV27 and TRBJ1-5, with 8 positions matching TRBD1. The germline V gene encodes CDR1 MNHEY and CDR2 SMNVEV (reference sequence). J was trimmed by 3 bases and V by 7 bases; bases with no gene match: 5. The CDR3 is 14 residues long. The CDR3 region has the DNA TGTGCCAGCACACCCAGGGGGCTCAATCAGCCCCAGCATTTT. It is translated as CASTPRGLNQPQHF.

This sequence joins TRBV29-1 and TRBJ2-3; D is perhaps TRBD2 (5 bases). Trimming shortened V by 7 bases and J by 0 bases, and 17 bases separated the two germline ends. The CDR3 consists of 15 residues. Germline loops: CDR1 SQVTM, CDR2 ANQGSEA. DNA for the CDR3: TGCAGCGCAGCCGAGGGTAGCACAAGCACAGATACGCAGTATTTT. Amino acids: CSAAEGSTSTDTQYF.

The chain has TRBV4-2 and TRBJ1-4; D is uncertain. CDR3 length: 15 amino acids. V lost 1 base and J lost 7, with 13 bases in between. Germline V gene sequence: CDR1 LGHNA, CDR2 YNFKEQ. The CDR3 protein is CASSQAWLAPEKLFF. The CDR3 DNA is TGTGCCAGCAGCCAAGCATGGCTCGCTCCTGAAAAACTGTTTTTT.

V usage is TRBV9 and J usage is TRBJ1-1; 8 bases align to TRBD1. The length of the CDR3 is 14 residues. Germline V gene lookup returns CDR1 SGDLS and CDR2 YYNGEE. The trim removed 1 base at V and 4 bases at J, leaving 3 bases unmatched. CDR3 sequence reads: CASSVSTGGTEAFF. CDR3 coding DNA: TGTGCCAGCAGCGTAAGTACAGGGGGCACTGAAGCTTTCTTT.

This chain links TRBV30 with TRBJ2-3; 7 bases line up with TRBD2. CDR3 size: 15 residues. V shed 3 bases and J 1 base; nucleotides not matched to a gene: 7. The germline CDR1 and CDR2 sequences are GTSNPN and SVGIG (reference sequence). CDR3 DNA: TGTGCCTGGAGGTGGGGGGGGTCTGGCACAGATACGCAGTATTTT. Translating gives CAWRWGGSGTDTQYF.

The chain uses TRBV29-1 and TRBJ1-2; 9 bases are shared with TRBD1. Trimming took 4 bases from V and 3 from J; bases not matched to a gene: 6. The CDR3 loop spans 14 amino acids. Per the germline V gene, CDR1 is SQVTM and CDR2 is ANQGSEA. The DNA of the CDR3 is TGCAGCGTTGTGGGACAGGGAGAGGACTATGGCTACACCTTC. It translates to CSVVGQGEDYGYTF.

The chain couples TRBV11-2 to TRBJ2-1; D perhaps matches TRBD2 (7 bases). V gave up 4 bases and J gave up 4 bases, with 14 bases separating them. The CDR3 is 15 residues long. Germline-derived CDR1 and CDR2 are SGHAT and FQNNGV. In nucleotides, the CDR3 is TGTGCCAGCAGCTGGGGGAGGGGGAAATACAATGAGCAGTTCTTC. As protein: CASSWGRGKYNEQFF.

The V call is TRBV18, the J call TRBJ2-4; D might be TRBD2 (5 bases). Per germline, CDR1 KGHSH and CDR2 LQKENI. The V and J ends lost 2 bases and 8 bases respectively, with 16 bases between them. The CDR3 contains 15 residues. Here the CDR3 DNA reads TGTGCCAGCTCACCAAGGACTCTCCTAACCGACATTCAGTACTTC. Protein sequence: CASSPRTLLTDIQYF.

This clone was seen only a few times. This chain joins TRBV6-5 and TRBJ2-2, with 9 bases that match TRBD1. The germline gives CDR1 MNHEY, CDR2 SVGAGI. The ends lost 4 bases at V and 1 base at J; junction bases unmatched: 1. CDR3 length equals 15 residues. This CDR3 reads CASSWGQGNTGELFF. The CDR3 bases are TGTGCCAGCAGTTGGGGACAGGGGAACACCGGGGAGCTGTTTTTT.